These 19 T cell receptor beta chains came from one sample sequenced in a study of shared clonotypes between healthy human individuals. This table comes from immunoSEQ multiplex PCR, and its TCRdb copy is limited to in-frame clones, with some not included. This repertoire shows 500,000 to 650,000 clones, around 77% found once; its top ten account for approximately 12%. Sequencing used PBMCs. All receptors come from a woman between 40 and 50 years old in good health. Some clones in this sample may be carry-over from other donors' samples.

A note on this clone: This same CDR3 is encoded by further DNA sequences in the sample. V and J are TRBV28 and TRBJ2-7, with D perhaps matching TRBD1 (5 bases). Germline V gives CDR1 MDHEN, CDR2 SYDVKM. V dropped 0 bases and J dropped 2 bases, with 8 bases sitting between them. The CDR3 length is 14 residues. As DNA, the CDR3 is TGTGCCAGCAGTTTATGGCAAGGGGCCTACGAGCAGTACTTC. It yields the protein CASSLWQGAYEQYF.

In this sample, this clone turned up a few times. The junction departs from germline at one end; a sequencing error may be responsible. This sequence joins TRBV7-9 and TRBJ1-1; 7 bases fit TRBD1. The germline V gene has CDR1 SEHNR and CDR2 FQNEAQ (reference sequence). The length of the CDR3 is 15 residues. In DNA, the CDR3 is TGTGCCAGCAGCCCATCGGGACAGATGAACAGTGAAGCTTTCTTT. This sequence encodes CASSPSGQMNSEAFF.

This clone appeared a single time. Here the CDR3 reads CASRLSRDTGELFF. The CDR3 region has the DNA TGTGCCAGTCGCCTATCAAGGGACACCGGGGAGCTGTTTTTT. The V and J genes are TRBV19 and TRBJ2-2, with no clear D. CDR1 and CDR2 (germline): LNHDA, SQIVND (reference sequence). Trimming left V 8 bases short and J 3 bases short, with 13 bases between. CDR3 size: 14 residues.

The chain uses TRBV4-1 and TRBJ1-5; weak D call: TRBD1 (6 bases). V lost 0 bases and J lost 0, with 15 bases in between. Germline CDR1 MGHRA, CDR2 YSYEKL. This CDR3 is 18 amino acids long. The CDR3 bases are TGCGCCAGCAGCCAAGAAGTAACGGGGGCCGTTAGCAATCAGCCCCAGCATTTT. This translates into CASSQEVTGAVSNQPQHF.

The chain employs TRBV28 and TRBJ1-5; D might be TRBD1 (5 bases). The length of the CDR3 is 15 residues. Between the trimmed V and J ends, which lost 5 bases and 2 bases, there was a span of 13 bases. Germline V CDR1 and CDR2: MDHEN, SYDVKM. CDR3 coding DNA: TGTGCCAGCAGTCCCCAGGGTGTCGGCAATCAGCCCCAGCATTTT. Protein sequence: CASSPQGVGNQPQHF.

This clone was counted only a few times. The V call is TRBV25-1, the J call TRBJ1-1; 9 bases fit TRBD1. Per the germline V gene, CDR1 is MGHDK and CDR2 is SYGVNS. This CDR3 contains 17 residues. The V and J ends lost 4 bases and 3 bases, in that order; junction bases with no gene match: 12. The DNA of the CDR3 is TGTGCCAGCAGTGGGGTCGGACAGGGGAGGTGGGACACTGAAGCTTTCTTT. Protein product: CASSGVGQGRWDTEAFF. Combining the CDR3 with reference TRBV25-1 and TRBJ1-1 gives the whole variable domain EADIYQTPRYLVIGTGKKITLECSQTMGHDKMYWYQQDPGMELHLIHYSYGVNSTEKGDLSSESTVSRIRTEHFPLTLESARPSHTSQYLCASSGVGQGRWDTEAFFGQGTRLTVV.

In nucleotides, the CDR3 is TGTGCCAGCAGTTTAGGGTATGCTGAAGCTTTCTTT. It is translated as CASSLGYAEAFF. J is TRBJ1-1 and V is TRBV28; unclear D gene. Germline loops: CDR1 MDHEN, CDR2 SYDVKM. V was pared by 2 bases and J by 6 bases, with 7 bases between. The CDR3 loop spans 12 amino acids.

This clone was detected a few times. The genes are TRBV6-1 and TRBJ2-7; TRBD1 is a possible D gene (5 bases). Per germline, CDR1 MNHNS and CDR2 SASEGT. V gave up 5 bases and J gave up 3 bases, with 8 bases separating them. The CDR3 loop spans 12 amino acids. CDR3 protein: CASSSQGYEQYF. The CDR3 DNA reads TGTGCCAGCAGTTCCCAGGGCTACGAGCAGTACTTC.

The chain uses TRBV27 and TRBJ2-2; 8 bases fit TRBD1. Germline CDR1 MNHEY, CDR2 SMNVEV (reference sequence). The CDR3 runs 15 residues. The J segment lost 1 base and the V segment lost 7 bases, leaving 5 bases of the junction unmatched. CDR3 loop: CASKPGTGNTGELFF. CDR3 DNA sequence: TGTGCCAGCAAACCCGGGACAGGGAACACCGGGGAGCTGTTTTTT.

The chain has TRBV6-4 and TRBJ1-4; TRBD1 matches at 8 bases. The CDR3 consists of 17 residues. Germline V gene sequence: CDR1 MRHNA, CDR2 SNTAGT. V shed 10 bases and J 7 bases; nucleotides not matched to a gene: 20. The CDR3 protein is CAMTPTAGGSASEKLFF. Written as DNA, the CDR3 is TGTGCCATGACACCCACAGCAGGGGGCTCGGCGAGTGAAAAACTGTTTTTT.

The rearrangement joins TRBV28 to TRBJ2-2; 8 positions match TRBD1. The germline gives CDR1 MDHEN, CDR2 SYDVKM. The CDR3 runs to 15 residues. J was trimmed by 4 bases and V by 1 base; bases with no gene match: 2. The CDR3: CASSLYTGGTGELFF. CDR3 coding DNA: TGTGCCAGCAGTTTATACACAGGGGGCACCGGGGAGCTGTTTTTT.

With regard to this clone: A much larger clone lies one base from this, so it may be a read error. The chain uses TRBV4-2 and TRBJ1-1, with 7 positions matching TRBD1. With 4 bases clipped from V and 2 bases from J, the junction kept 1 base outside the gene matches. Per the germline V gene, CDR1 is LGHNA and CDR2 is YNFKEQ. This CDR3 is 13 amino acids long. The CDR3 DNA reads TGTGCCAGCAGCCGAGGGGGCAACACTGAAGCTTTCTTT. Translation gives CASSRGGNTEAFF.

This clone was picked up a small number of times. V is TRBV6-5 and J is TRBJ2-1; D might be TRBD1 (5 bases). With 7 bases removed from V and 9 bases from J, the gap between germline ends came to 16 bases. CDR1 MNHEY and CDR2 SVGAGI come from the germline V gene. The CDR3 has 13 residues. The CDR3 sequence is CASKPTGVSEQFF. The CDR3 DNA follows: TGTGCCAGCAAGCCAACAGGAGTGAGTGAGCAGTTCTTC.

This clone was detected once. V gene TRBV6-5 combines with J gene TRBJ1-4; 8 bases fit TRBD1. This CDR3 is built from 15 residues. CDR1 is MNHEY, CDR2 SVGAGI, per germline. Losses at the gene ends were 7 bases for V and 8 bases for J; bases not matched to a gene: 12. CDR3 region: CASKARQGIGEKLFF. The CDR3, as DNA: TGTGCCAGCAAAGCAAGACAGGGGATCGGGGAAAAACTGTTTTTT.

The rearrangement links TRBV5-4 to TRBJ2-1, with unresolved D. The germline CDR1 and CDR2 sequences are SGHNT and YYREEE (reference sequence). V was trimmed by 0 bases and J by 5 bases, leaving 12 bases between them. The CDR3 has 15 residues. The CDR3 region has the DNA TGTGCCAGCAGCTTGGACGGGCGACGAAACAATGAGCAGTTCTTC. Translation: CASSLDGRRNNEQFF. The whole variable domain, filled in from reference TRBV5-4 and TRBJ2-1, reads ETGVTQSPTHLIKTRGQQVTLRCSSQSGHNTVSWYQQALGQGPQFIFQYYREEENGRGNFPPRFSGLQFPNYSSELNVNALELDDSALYLCASSLDGRRNNEQFFGPGTRLTVL.

This chain links TRBV7-3 with TRBJ2-2; D possibly corresponds to TRBD2 (6 bases). The germline V gene encodes CDR1 SGHTA and CDR2 FQGTGA. Trimming shortened V by 5 bases and J by 4 bases, and 8 bases separated the two germline ends. The CDR3 extends over 13 amino acids. CDR3 protein: CASSPGGTGELFF. CDR3 nucleotides: TGTGCCAGCAGCCCCGGGGGCACCGGGGAGCTGTTTTTT.

The chain is built from TRBV7-9 and TRBJ2-7; 9 bases are shared with TRBD2. CDR3 length equals 14 residues. Germline CDR1 SEHNR, CDR2 FQNEAQ (reference sequence). V lost 5 bases and J lost 5; bases outside the gene matches: 7. The CDR3 coding sequence is TGTGCCAGCAGCCTCCGGGCTAGCGGGGACGAGCAGTACTTC. Translating it yields CASSLRASGDEQYF.

As concerns this clone: Possible read error: a much larger clone is one base away. This rearrangement joins TRBV7-9 to TRBJ2-1; the match to TRBD2 covers 10 bases. J gave up 8 bases and V 5 bases, and 9 bases lay outside the gene matches. Germline CDR1 and CDR2: SEHNR and FQNEAQ (reference sequence). This CDR3 is built from 15 residues. In nucleotides, the CDR3 is TGTGCCAGCAGCCAAAGGGCTAGCGGGAGCGATGAGCAGTTCTTC. This sequence encodes CASSQRASGSDEQFF. The variable domain in full, completed from reference TRBV7-9 and TRBJ2-1, reads DTGVSQNPRHKITKRGQNVTFRCDPISEHNRLYWYRQTLGQGPEFLTYFQNEAQLEKSRLLSDRFSAERPKGSFSTLEIQRTEQGDSAMYLCASSQRASGSDEQFFGPGTRLTVL.

The chain couples TRBV4-1 to TRBJ2-1; 12 bases fit TRBD2. The germline V gene has CDR1 MGHRA and CDR2 YSYEKL. This CDR3 spans 16 amino acids. The ends lost 4 bases at V and 9 bases at J; junction bases unmatched: 10. The DNA of the CDR3 is TGCGCCAGCAGCCGGATCCTAGCGGGAGGGCCCGGTGAGCAGTTCTTC. Translation: CASSRILAGGPGEQFF.